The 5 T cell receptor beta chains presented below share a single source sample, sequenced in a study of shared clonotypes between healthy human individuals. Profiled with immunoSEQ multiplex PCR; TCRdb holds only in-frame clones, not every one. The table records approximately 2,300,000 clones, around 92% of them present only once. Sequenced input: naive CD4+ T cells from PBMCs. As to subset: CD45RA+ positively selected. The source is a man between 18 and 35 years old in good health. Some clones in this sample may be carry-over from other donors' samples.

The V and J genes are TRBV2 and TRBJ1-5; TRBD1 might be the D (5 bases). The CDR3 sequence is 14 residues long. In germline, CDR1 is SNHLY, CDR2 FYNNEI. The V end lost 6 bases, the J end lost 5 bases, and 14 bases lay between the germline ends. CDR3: CASSPEGTHQPQHF. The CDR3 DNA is TGTGCCAGCAGCCCCGAGGGGACTCATCAGCCCCAGCATTTT.

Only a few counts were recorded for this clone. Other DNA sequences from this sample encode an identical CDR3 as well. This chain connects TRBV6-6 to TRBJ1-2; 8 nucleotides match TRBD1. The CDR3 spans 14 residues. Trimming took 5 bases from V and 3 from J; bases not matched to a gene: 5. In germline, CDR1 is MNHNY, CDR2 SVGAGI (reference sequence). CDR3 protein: CASSPGQGDYGYTF. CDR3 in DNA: TGTGCCAGCAGTCCCGGACAGGGTGACTATGGCTACACCTTC.

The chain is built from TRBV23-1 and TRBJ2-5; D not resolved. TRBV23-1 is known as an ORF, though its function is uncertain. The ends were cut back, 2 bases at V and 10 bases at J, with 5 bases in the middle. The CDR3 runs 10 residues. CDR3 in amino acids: CASSQGNQYF. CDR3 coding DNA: TGCGCCAGCAGTCAAGGGAACCAGTACTTC.

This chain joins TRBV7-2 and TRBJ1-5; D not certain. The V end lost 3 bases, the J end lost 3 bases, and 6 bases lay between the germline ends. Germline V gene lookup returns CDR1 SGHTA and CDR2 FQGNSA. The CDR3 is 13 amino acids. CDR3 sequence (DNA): TGTGCCAGCAGCTTCTCGTACAATCAGCCCCAGCATTTT. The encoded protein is CASSFSYNQPQHF.

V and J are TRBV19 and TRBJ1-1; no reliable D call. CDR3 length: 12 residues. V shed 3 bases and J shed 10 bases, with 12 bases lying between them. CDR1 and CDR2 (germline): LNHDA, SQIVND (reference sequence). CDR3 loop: CASSIADASAFF. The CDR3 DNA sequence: TGTGCCAGTAGTATTGCGGATGCGTCAGCTTTCTTT. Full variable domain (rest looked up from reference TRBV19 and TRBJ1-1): DGGITQSPKYLFRKEGQNVTLSCEQNLNHDAMYWYRQDPGQGLRLIYYSQIVNDFQKGDIAEGYSVSREKKESFPLTVTSAQKNPTAFYLCASSIADASAFFGQGTRLTVV.